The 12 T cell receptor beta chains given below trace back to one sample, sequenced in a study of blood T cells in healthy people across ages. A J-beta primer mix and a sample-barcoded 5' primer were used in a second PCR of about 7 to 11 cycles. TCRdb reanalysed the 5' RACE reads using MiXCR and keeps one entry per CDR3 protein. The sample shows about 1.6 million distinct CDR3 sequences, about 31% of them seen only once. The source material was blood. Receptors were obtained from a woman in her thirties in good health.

The CDR3 reads CASSLGPAGGPADTQYF. CDR3 nucleotide sequence: TGTGCCAGCAGCTTAGGTCCAGCGGGGGGGCCTGCAGATACGCAGTATTTT. The chain employs TRBV11-2 and TRBJ2-3; 10 bases are a match to TRBD2. Germline V lookup: CDR1 SGHAT, CDR2 FQNNGV. The CDR3 has 17 amino acids. V trimming: 1 base; J trimming: 4 bases; junction bases outside the gene matches: 8.

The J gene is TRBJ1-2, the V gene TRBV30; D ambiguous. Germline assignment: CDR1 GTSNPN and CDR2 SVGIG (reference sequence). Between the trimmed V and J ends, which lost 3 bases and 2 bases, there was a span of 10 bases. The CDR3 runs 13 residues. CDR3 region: CAWSLPGNYGYTF. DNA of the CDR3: TGTGCCTGGAGCTTGCCCGGGAACTATGGCTACACCTTC.

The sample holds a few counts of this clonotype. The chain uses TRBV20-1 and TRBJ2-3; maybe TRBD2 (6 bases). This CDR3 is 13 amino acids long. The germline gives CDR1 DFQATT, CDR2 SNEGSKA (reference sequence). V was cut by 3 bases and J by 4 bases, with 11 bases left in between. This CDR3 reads CSARGEDPDTQYF. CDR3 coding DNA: TGCAGTGCTAGGGGGGAGGACCCAGATACGCAGTATTTT.

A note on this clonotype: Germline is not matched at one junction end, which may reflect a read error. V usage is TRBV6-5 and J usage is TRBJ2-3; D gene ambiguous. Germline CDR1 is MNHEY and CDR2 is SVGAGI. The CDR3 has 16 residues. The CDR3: CAGSYRPSGPSDTQYF. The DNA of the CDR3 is TGTGCCGGCAGTTACCGACCCAGTGGGCCTTCCGATACGCAGTATTTT.

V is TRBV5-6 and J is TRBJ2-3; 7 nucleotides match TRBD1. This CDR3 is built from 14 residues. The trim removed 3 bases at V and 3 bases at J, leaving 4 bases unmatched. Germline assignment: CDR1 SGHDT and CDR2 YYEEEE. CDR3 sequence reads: CASSWGQLTDTQYF. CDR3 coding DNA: TGTGCCAGCAGCTGGGGACAGCTGACAGATACGCAGTATTTT.

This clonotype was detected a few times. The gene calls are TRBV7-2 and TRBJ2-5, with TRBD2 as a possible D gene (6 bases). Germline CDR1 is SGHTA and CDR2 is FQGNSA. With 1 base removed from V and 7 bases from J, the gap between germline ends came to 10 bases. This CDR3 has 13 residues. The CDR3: CASSLGPEGTQYF. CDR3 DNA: TGTGCCAGCAGCTTAGGTCCGGAGGGGACCCAGTACTTC.

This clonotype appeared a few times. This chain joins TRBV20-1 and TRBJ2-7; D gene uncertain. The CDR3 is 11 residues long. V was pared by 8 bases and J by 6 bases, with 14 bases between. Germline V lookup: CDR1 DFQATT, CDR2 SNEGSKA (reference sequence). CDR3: CSHRLWSEQYF. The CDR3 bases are TGCAGTCACAGACTCTGGAGCGAGCAGTACTTC.

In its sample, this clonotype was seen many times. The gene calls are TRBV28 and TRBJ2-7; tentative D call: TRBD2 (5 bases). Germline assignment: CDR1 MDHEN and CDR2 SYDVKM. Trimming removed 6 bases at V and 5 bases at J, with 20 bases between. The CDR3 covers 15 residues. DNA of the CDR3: TGTGCCAGCAGCTCCCCGGGAAGTAGTGTAAACGAGCAGTACTTC. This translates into CASSSPGSSVNEQYF.

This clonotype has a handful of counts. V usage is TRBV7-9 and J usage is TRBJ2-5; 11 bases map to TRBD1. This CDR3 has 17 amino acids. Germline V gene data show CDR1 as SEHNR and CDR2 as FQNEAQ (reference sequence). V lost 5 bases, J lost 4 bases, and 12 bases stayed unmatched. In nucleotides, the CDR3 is TGTGCCAGCAGCCCGGGACAGGGGGGAATGGTGGGAGAGACCCAGTACTTC. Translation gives CASSPGQGGMVGETQYF. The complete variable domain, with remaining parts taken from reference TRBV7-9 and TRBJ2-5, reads DTGVSQNPRHKITKRGQNVTFRCDPISEHNRLYWYRQTLGQGPEFLTYFQNEAQLEKSRLLSDRFSAERPKGSFSTLEIQRTEQGDSAMYLCASSPGQGGMVGETQYFGPGTRLLVL.

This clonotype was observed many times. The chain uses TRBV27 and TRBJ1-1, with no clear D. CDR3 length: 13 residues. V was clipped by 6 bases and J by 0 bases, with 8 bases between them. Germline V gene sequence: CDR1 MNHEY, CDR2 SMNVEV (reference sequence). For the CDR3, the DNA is TGTGCCAGCAGCTCAACGGTGAACACTGAAGCTTTCTTT. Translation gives CASSSTVNTEAFF.

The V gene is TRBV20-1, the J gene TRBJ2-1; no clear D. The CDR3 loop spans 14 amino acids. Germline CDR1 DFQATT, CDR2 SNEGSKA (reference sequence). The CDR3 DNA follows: TGCAGCTATTCCGGGCTAGAGTCCTACAATGAGCAGTTCTTC. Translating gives CSYSGLESYNEQFF.

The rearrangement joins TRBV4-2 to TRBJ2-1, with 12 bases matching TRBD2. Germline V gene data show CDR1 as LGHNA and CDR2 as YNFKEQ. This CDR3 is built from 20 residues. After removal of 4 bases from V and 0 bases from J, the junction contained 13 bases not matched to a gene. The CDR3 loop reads CASSLEEASGRARSYNEQFF. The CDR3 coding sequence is TGTGCCAGCAGCCTTGAGGAGGCTAGCGGGAGGGCCCGCTCCTACAATGAGCAGTTCTTC.